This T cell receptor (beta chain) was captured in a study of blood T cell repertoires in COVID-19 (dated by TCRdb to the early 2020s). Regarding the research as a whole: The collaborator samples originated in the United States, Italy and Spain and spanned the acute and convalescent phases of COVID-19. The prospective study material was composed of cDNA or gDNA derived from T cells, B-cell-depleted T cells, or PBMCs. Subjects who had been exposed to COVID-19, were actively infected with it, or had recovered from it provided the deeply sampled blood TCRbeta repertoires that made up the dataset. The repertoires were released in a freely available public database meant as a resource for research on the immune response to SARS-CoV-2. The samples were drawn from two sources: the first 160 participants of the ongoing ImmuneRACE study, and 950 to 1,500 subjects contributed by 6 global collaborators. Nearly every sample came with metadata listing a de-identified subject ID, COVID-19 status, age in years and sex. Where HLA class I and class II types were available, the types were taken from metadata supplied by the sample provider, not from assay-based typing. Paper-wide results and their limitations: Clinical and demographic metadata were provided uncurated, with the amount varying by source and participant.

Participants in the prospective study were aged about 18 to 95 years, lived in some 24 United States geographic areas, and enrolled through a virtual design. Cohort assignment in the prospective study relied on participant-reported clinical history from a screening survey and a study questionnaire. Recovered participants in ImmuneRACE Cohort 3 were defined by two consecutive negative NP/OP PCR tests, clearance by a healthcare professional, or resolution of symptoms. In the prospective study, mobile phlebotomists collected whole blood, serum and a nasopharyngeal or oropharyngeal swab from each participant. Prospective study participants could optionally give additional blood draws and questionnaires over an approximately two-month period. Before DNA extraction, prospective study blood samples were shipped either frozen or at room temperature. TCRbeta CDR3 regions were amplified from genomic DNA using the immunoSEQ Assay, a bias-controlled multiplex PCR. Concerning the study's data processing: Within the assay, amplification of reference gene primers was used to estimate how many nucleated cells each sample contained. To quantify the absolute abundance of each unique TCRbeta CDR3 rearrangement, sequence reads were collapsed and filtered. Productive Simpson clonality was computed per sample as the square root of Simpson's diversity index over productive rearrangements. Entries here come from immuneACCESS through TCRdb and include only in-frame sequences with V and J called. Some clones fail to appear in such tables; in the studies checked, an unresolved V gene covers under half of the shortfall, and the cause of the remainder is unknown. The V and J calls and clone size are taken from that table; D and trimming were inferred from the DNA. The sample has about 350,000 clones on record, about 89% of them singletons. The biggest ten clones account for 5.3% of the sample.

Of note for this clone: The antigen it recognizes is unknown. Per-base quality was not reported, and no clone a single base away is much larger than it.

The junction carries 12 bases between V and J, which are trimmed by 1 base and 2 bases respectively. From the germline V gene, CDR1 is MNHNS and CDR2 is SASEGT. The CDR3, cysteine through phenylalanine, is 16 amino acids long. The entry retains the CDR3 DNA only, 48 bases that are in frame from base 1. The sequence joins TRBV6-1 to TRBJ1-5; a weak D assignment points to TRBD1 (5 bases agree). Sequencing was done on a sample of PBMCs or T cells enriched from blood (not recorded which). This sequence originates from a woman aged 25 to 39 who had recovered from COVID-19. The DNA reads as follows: TGTGCCAGCAGTGAAGGAGGGTGGGGGGGCAATCAGCCCCAGCATTTT. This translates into CASSEGGWGGNQPQHF.